A selection of T cell receptor beta chains follows, all from one sample in a study of blood T cell repertoires in COVID-19. The table came from immunoSEQ multiplex PCR; TCRdb's copy has only in-frame clones and leaves some out. The sample has roughly 52,000 clones, 82% seen once. What was sequenced was peripheral blood. Receptor source: a man aged 80 or over with COVID-19, enrolled during active disease. Each CDR3 is given with its conserved first and last residue. A D gene is named only where the DNA matches it firmly. For some rows the clone size is stated as once, few or many, or as a class when expanded; others skip it.

-	-	TRBV5-1	TRBJ2-1	CASSLAQGAGVKFF	TGCGCCAGCAGCTTGGCCCAGGGGGCGGGAGTCAAGTTCTTC
-	-	TRBV11-2	TRBJ2-2	CASSAGRRGELFF	TGTGCCAGCAGCGCGGGGAGGAGGGGGGAGCTGTTTTTT
TRBD1	-	TRBV19	TRBJ1-1	CASRTTGFRNTEAFF	TGTGCCAGTAGGACGACAGGGTTTCGGAACACTGAAGCTTTCTTT
TRBD2	-	TRBV6-6	TRBJ2-1	CASSYSAGGLGEQFF	TGTGCCAGCAGTTACTCAGCGGGGGGGCTAGGTGAGCAGTTCTTC
-	few	TRBV28	TRBJ1-1	CASSTPGQPMNTEAFF	TGTGCCAGCAGTACGCCGGGACAACCTATGAACACTGAAGCTTTCTTT
-	-	TRBV4-3	TRBJ1-1	CASSQSGANTEAFF	TGCGCCAGCAGCCAATCGGGAGCGAACACTGAAGCTTTCTTT
-	-	TRBV18	TRBJ2-5	CASSPSRDQETQYF	TGTGCCAGCTCACCGTCCAGGGACCAAGAGACCCAGTACTTC
TRBD1	-	TRBV6-5	TRBJ1-2	CASTQGGGGYTF	TGTGCCAGCACCCAGGGGGGCGGAGGCTACACCTTC
TRBD1	once	TRBV15	TRBJ1-1	CATSIRGQGTEAFF	TGTGCCACCAGCATCCGGGGACAGGGCACTGAAGCTTTCTTT
TRBD1	-	TRBV2	TRBJ1-5	CASRGDREESNQPQHF	TGTGCCAGCAGGGGGGACAGGGAAGAAAGCAATCAGCCCCAGCATTTT
-	-	TRBV11-2	TRBJ2-1	CASSRVGTAGPYNEQFF	TGTGCCAGCAGCCGTGTGGGGACAGCGGGCCCCTACAATGAGCAGTTCTTC
TRBD2	-	TRBV3-1/TRBV3-2	TRBJ2-5	CASSQPPRASGARETQYF	TGTGCCAGCAGCCAGCCCCCCCGGGCTAGCGGGGCCCGCGAGACCCAGTACTTC
-	-	TRBV9	TRBJ1-3	CASSVGEVSGNTIYF	TGTGCCAGCAGCGTAGGTGAGGTCTCTGGAAACACCATATATTTT
-	-	TRBV2	TRBJ1-5	CASSGRAPNQPQHF	TGTGCCAGCAGTGGGCGGGCCCCAAATCAGCCCCAGCATTTT
-	-	TRBV7-9	TRBJ2-5	CASSLMGGGETQYF	TGTGCCAGCAGCTTAATGGGAGGGGGAGAGACCCAGTACTTC